This T cell receptor beta chain was recorded in a study of blood T cell repertoires in COVID-19. Turning to the study itself: T cells, B-cell-depleted T cells, or PBMCs supplied cDNA or gDNA.

V lost 1 base and J 8 bases, leaving 11 bases between the germline ends. CDR3 length: 13 amino acids. Original processing notes: Counts of nucleated cells, estimated from reference gene primer amplification, were obtained. Assay used: immunoSEQ multiplex PCR; TCRdb lists only in-frame clones, some missing. V, J and clone size derive from that table, while D and trimming were established from the DNA sequence. The table shows approximately 100,000 clones, with nearly 90% occurring only once. The chain carries TRBV12-3 or TRBV12-4 and TRBJ1-1; a possible D gene is TRBD1 (5 bases). Sequenced: peripheral blood. This receptor was identified in an older man with acute or convalescent COVID-19. CDR3: CASSLGRGREAFF. CDR3 DNA sequence: TGTGCCAGCAGTTTAGGGAGGGGAAGAGAAGCTTTCTTT.